The source of this TCR beta chain is a study of cytomegalovirus exposure and HLA in healthy donors. Study-wide results and caveats: Sequencing likely caused a cluster of highly shared sequence variants. The classifier reportedly diagnosed cytomegalovirus status with high specificity and sensitivity. In vitro data verified a few CMV-associated chains as specific for CMV antigens.

The PCR ran on 60 Vbeta and 13 Jbeta primers. Authors' analysis steps: It was a later analysis that counted roughly 79 million unique TCR beta chains, of which some 10 million were shared. Measured with immunoSEQ multiplex PCR; TCRdb has only the in-frame clones, and not every one. V, J and clone size reflect that table, while D and trimming were determined from the DNA. The sample holds about 140,000 clones; around 80% are singletons and the top ten take around 14%. Regarding this clone: What it recognizes is unknown.

V dropped 7 bases and J dropped 5; count of bases not matched to a gene: 13. The CDR3 consists of 16 residues. Germline CDR1 reads MNHNY; CDR2 reads SVGAGI (reference sequence). The rearrangement joins TRBV6-6 to TRBJ2-5; 10 bases are a match to TRBD2. This TCR was sampled from a woman in her 40s in good health and CMV-seronegative. The specimen sequenced was PBMCs. CDR3 in amino acids: CASTDRGAGGRETQYF. CDR3 nucleotide sequence: TGTGCCAGCACCGATCGGGGAGCGGGGGGGAGGGAGACCCAGTACTTC.